This TCR beta chain was profiled in a study of shared clonotypes between healthy human individuals. This CDR3 is built from 13 residues. J gave up 13 bases and V 1 base, and 5 bases lay outside the gene matches. CDR1 is SEHNR and CDR2 is FQNEAQ in the germline V gene (reference sequence). On sorted subsets, replicate PCRs used 200 to 250 ng DNA, or roughly 30,000 T cell genomes. The data were produced by immunoSEQ multiplex PCR, yet TCRdb's version contains in-frame clones alone and is incomplete. The sample has more than 850,000 clones, about four fifths seen once. With respect to this clone: No antigen is known for it.

Broader study findings: Some clonotypes were shared by all four sorted-subset donors, while others were not shared. The non-shared ones had lower generation probabilities than the shared ones. Larger richness was generally estimated for naive than memory subsets.

Negatively enriched CD4+ T cells were divided by CD45RA into naive and memory. The receptor comes from a man between 18 and 29 years old in good health. Some clones in this sample may be carry-over from other donors' samples. The sequencing sample was made of memory CD4+ T cells from PBMCs. As for subset: CD45RA-negative fraction. This sequence joins TRBV7-9 and TRBJ2-1; 9 bases map to TRBD2. The CDR3 DNA reads TGTGCCAGCAGCTTAGATGGACTAGCGAATCAGTTCTTC. Translation gives CASSLDGLANQFF. The variable domain in full, with the rest retrieved from reference TRBV7-9 and TRBJ2-1, is DTGVSQNPRHKITKRGQNVTFRCDPISEHNRLYWYRQTLGQGPEFLTYFQNEAQLEKSRLLSDRFSAERPKGSFSTLEIQRTEQGDSAMYLCASSLDGLANQFFGPGTRLTVL.